Following are 28 T cell receptor beta chains from one sample sequenced in a study of shared clonotypes between healthy human individuals. Clones were read by immunoSEQ multiplex PCR, and TCRdb kept only the in-frame ones, dropping some. The data show 800,000 to 1,200,000 clones, 70% to 80% seen once. Sequencing was carried out using memory CD4+ T cells from PBMCs. Sample subset: CD45RA-negative fraction. The receptors come from a man aged 18-30 years in good health. Some clones in this sample may be carry-over from other donors' samples.

The chain couples TRBV6-1 to TRBJ2-7; D gene uncertain. V was pared by 6 bases and J by 6 bases, with 18 bases between. The CDR3 is 14 amino acids. The germline gives CDR1 MNHNS, CDR2 SASEGT. The CDR3 sequence: CASSSGRNPLEQYF. CDR3 coding DNA: TGTGCCAGCAGCTCCGGCCGTAACCCGCTCGAGCAGTACTTC.

This sequence joins TRBV5-5 and TRBJ2-3; D remains unclear. V was cut by 0 bases and J by 5 bases, with 10 bases left in between. The CDR3 has 14 residues. From germline, CDR1 is SGHKS and CDR2 YYEKEE (reference sequence). CDR3 in amino acids: CASSLGGFRDTQYF. For the CDR3, the DNA is TGTGCCAGCAGCTTGGGTGGATTCCGAGATACGCAGTATTTT.

A single count supports this clone. The V call is TRBV7-6, the J call TRBJ2-3; D is uncertain. V was trimmed by 1 base and J by 9 bases, leaving 8 bases between them. Looked up from germline, CDR1 is SGHVS and CDR2 is FNYEAQ. The CDR3 has 12 amino acids. CDR3 protein: CASSLVPETQYF. The CDR3 nucleotides are TGTGCCAGCAGCTTAGTACCGGAAACGCAGTATTTT.

This clone was seen just once. V usage is TRBV7-3 and J usage is TRBJ2-1; 8 nucleotides align to TRBD2. This CDR3 has 16 amino acids. CDR1 and CDR2 (germline): SGHTA, FQGTGA. V trimming: 1 base; J trimming: 7 bases; junction bases outside the gene matches: 9. The CDR3 sequence: CASSLNYVAGQNEQFF. DNA of the CDR3: TGTGCCAGCAGCTTAAACTATGTAGCGGGACAAAATGAGCAGTTCTTC.

The chain joins TRBV7-3 to TRBJ2-5; TRBD2 matches 8 bases. The V gene's germline CDR1 is SGHTA and CDR2 FQGTGA. Germline trimming cut 3 bases from V and 4 bases from J; bases unmatched to any gene: 4. CDR3 length equals 14 residues. CDR3: CASSFPAGVETQYF. CDR3 bases: TGTGCCAGCAGCTTCCCAGCGGGAGTAGAGACCCAGTACTTC.

The CDR3 region has the DNA TGTGCCAGCAGCTTAGGGCCCAGGGGGAACTATGGCTACACCTTC. Amino acid sequence: CASSLGPRGNYGYTF. This rearrangement joins TRBV7-8 to TRBJ1-2; 7 nucleotides agree with TRBD1. This CDR3 comprises 15 residues. Germline V gene lookup returns CDR1 SGHVS and CDR2 FQNEAQ. J gave up 2 bases and V 1 base, and 4 bases lay outside the gene matches.

The chain has TRBV4-1 and TRBJ2-5; a weak D match, TRBD1 (6 bases). From germline, CDR1 is MGHRA and CDR2 YSYEKL. V lost 0 bases and J 5 bases, leaving 13 bases between the germline ends. CDR3 length equals 15 residues. The CDR3, as DNA: TGCGCCAGCAGCCAAGATAGGGACACTTTTGAGACCCAGTACTTC. Protein: CASSQDRDTFETQYF.

This clone was detected only once. Other nucleotide sequences from this sample produce the same CDR3. The V and J genes are TRBV5-1 and TRBJ2-5; TRBD2 is a possible D gene (5 bases). The CDR3 totals 14 residues. Germline-derived CDR1 and CDR2 are SGHRS and YFSETQ. The V end lost 0 bases, the J end lost 2 bases, and 8 bases lay between the germline ends. The CDR3 spells CASSLGGLQETQYF. CDR3 coding DNA: TGCGCCAGCAGCTTGGGAGGGCTGCAAGAGACCCAGTACTTC.

V and J are TRBV5-1 and TRBJ2-3; D not certain. In germline, CDR1 is SGHRS, CDR2 YFSETQ. The CDR3 extends over 14 amino acids. Trimming pared 5 bases from V and 0 bases from J, leaving 10 bases between. CDR3 loop: CASRRSTSTDTQYF. CDR3 nucleotide sequence: TGCGCCAGCAGGAGGAGTACTAGCACAGATACGCAGTATTTT.

This clone was seen only a few times. V gene TRBV5-1 combines with J gene TRBJ2-5, with 7 bases fitting TRBD1. CDR3 length: 15 residues. V dropped 4 bases and J dropped 5; count of bases not matched to a gene: 11. The V gene's germline CDR1 is SGHRS and CDR2 YFSETQ. The DNA of the CDR3 is TGCGCCAGCAGCCCCCGACAGGGAGCGGACGAGACCCAGTACTTC. This encodes CASSPRQGADETQYF.

This chain joins TRBV5-1 and TRBJ2-7, with TRBD2 matching 11 bases. Looked up from germline, CDR1 is SGHRS and CDR2 is YFSETQ. This CDR3 has 14 residues. V trimming: 7 bases; J trimming: 3 bases; junction bases outside the gene matches: 6. In DNA, the CDR3 is TGCGCCAGCGGCAGGGGGACTAGCGGCTACGAGCAGTACTTC. This encodes CASGRGTSGYEQYF. Supplemented by reference TRBV5-1 and TRBJ2-7, the full variable domain reads KAGVTQTPRYLIKTRGQQVTLSCSPISGHRSVSWYQQTPGQGLQFLFEYFSETQRNKGNFPGRFSGRQFSNSRSEMNVSTLELGDSALYLCASGRGTSGYEQYFGPGTRLTVT.

This chain uses TRBV5-1 with TRBJ1-5; D is perhaps TRBD1 (5 bases). The germline V and J ends were trimmed by 4 bases and 6 bases, with 17 bases remaining between them. The germline CDR1 and CDR2 sequences are SGHRS and YFSETQ. This CDR3 has 15 residues. CDR3 in DNA: TGCGCCAGCAGCCCGGGGCCCCAAGGGAGTCAGCCCCAGCATTTT. The encoded protein is CASSPGPQGSQPQHF.

The table lists this clone with a count of one. The V and J genes are TRBV10-3 and TRBJ2-7, with D possibly being TRBD1 or TRBD2 (5 bases each). V lost 6 bases and J 6 bases, leaving 18 bases between the germline ends. The CDR3 is 14 amino acids. The germline V gene has CDR1 ENHRY and CDR2 SYGVKD. The CDR3 DNA reads as TGTGCCATCAGCGGCAAGGGACCGGATGGCGAGCAGTACTTC. Its translation is CAISGKGPDGEQYF.

The chain links TRBV19 to TRBJ2-2, with TRBD2 as a possible D gene (5 bases). The CDR3 totals 15 residues. With 4 bases removed from V and 2 bases from J, the gap between germline ends came to 11 bases. Germline V gene lookup returns CDR1 LNHDA and CDR2 SQIVND (reference sequence). For the CDR3, the DNA is TGTGCCAGTAGTAAGCCCGGGGTTAACACCGGGGAGCTGTTTTTT. This encodes CASSKPGVNTGELFF.

The V call is TRBV19, the J call TRBJ2-2; 7 bases are a match to TRBD2. The CDR3 is made up of 15 amino acids. Germline-derived CDR1 and CDR2 are LNHDA and SQIVND (reference sequence). V dropped 1 base and J dropped 6; count of bases not matched to a gene: 5. Written as DNA, the CDR3 is TGTGCCAGTAGTATAGTACGACTAGCTTCCGGGGAGCTGTTTTTT. The encoded protein is CASSIVRLASGELFF.

The count of this clone is one. The chain joins TRBV19 to TRBJ2-1, with a weak D call TRBD1 (6 bases). CDR3 size: 16 residues. V lost 7 bases to trimming and J lost 3 bases, with 19 bases between them. In germline, CDR1 is LNHDA, CDR2 SQIVND (reference sequence). CDR3 sequence: CASTSLWGRDYNEQFF. The CDR3 DNA is TGTGCCAGTACCTCCTTGTGGGGGCGCGACTACAATGAGCAGTTCTTC.

The rearrangement links TRBV7-2 to TRBJ2-7; D may be TRBD1 or TRBD2 (5 bases each). Germline V gene sequence: CDR1 SGHTA, CDR2 FQGNSA. This CDR3 comprises 14 residues. V lost 4 bases, J lost 4 bases, and 14 bases lay in between. DNA for the CDR3: TGTGCCAGCAGCTATGGGACGGGTCGATACGAGCAGTACTTC. It encodes CASSYGTGRYEQYF.

The gene calls are TRBV28 and TRBJ2-7; TRBD1 aligns across 11 bases. Germline assignment: CDR1 MDHEN and CDR2 SYDVKM. J was trimmed by 6 bases and V by 2 bases; bases with no gene match: 6. The CDR3 contains 15 residues. Here the CDR3 reads CASSLLRDRGSEQYF. The CDR3 DNA is TGTGCCAGCAGTTTACTGCGGGACAGGGGGTCCGAGCAGTACTTC.

This chain connects TRBV6-1 to TRBJ1-5, with D unresolved. The germline CDR1 and CDR2 sequences are MNHNS and SASEGT. Trimming shortened V by 0 bases and J by 5 bases, and 5 bases separated the two germline ends. There are 13 residues in the CDR3. The CDR3 region has the DNA TGTGCCAGCAGTGAAGCGAAGTATCAGCCCCAGCATTTT. Translated, it gives CASSEAKYQPQHF.

V gene TRBV7-2 combines with J gene TRBJ1-1; D is possibly TRBD1 (5 bases). V was cut by 3 bases and J by 1 base, with 9 bases left in between. The CDR3 length is 14 residues. CDR1 is SGHTA and CDR2 is FQGNSA in the germline V gene. The CDR3: CASSLNRRNTEAFF. CDR3 nucleotide sequence: TGTGCCAGCAGCTTGAACAGGCGGAACACTGAAGCTTTCTTT.

V is TRBV6-5 and J is TRBJ2-1, with D perhaps TRBD1 (6 bases). The V end was cut by 5 bases, the J end by 8 bases, with 10 bases between. CDR1 and CDR2 (germline): MNHEY, SVGAGI. CDR3 length: 12 residues. In DNA form, the CDR3 reads TGTGCCAGCAGTAACAGGGTGGATGAGCAGTTCTTC. Amino acids: CASSNRVDEQFF.

This clone was counted a single time. The V call is TRBV7-2, the J call TRBJ2-3, with 7 nucleotides matching TRBD2. The CDR3 is 14 residues long. The germline V gene has CDR1 SGHTA and CDR2 FQGNSA. Unmatched junction bases numbered 7, after V lost 5 bases and J lost 5 bases. The CDR3 is CASSAGLGGDTQYF. The DNA for the CDR3 is TGTGCCAGCAGCGCCGGACTAGGAGGAGATACGCAGTATTTT.

V and J are TRBV19 and TRBJ2-1, with TRBD2 identical over 7 bases. This CDR3 is 15 amino acids long. Germline V gives CDR1 LNHDA, CDR2 SQIVND (reference sequence). Unmatched junction bases numbered 9, after V lost 5 bases and J lost 5 bases. CDR3 sequence reads: CASSYAGALNNEQFF. DNA of the CDR3: TGTGCCAGTAGTTACGCGGGAGCGTTGAACAATGAGCAGTTCTTC. Looking up the rest from reference TRBV19 and TRBJ2-1 gives the full variable domain: DGGITQSPKYLFRKEGQNVTLSCEQNLNHDAMYWYRQDPGQGLRLIYYSQIVNDFQKGDIAEGYSVSREKKESFPLTVTSAQKNPTAFYLCASSYAGALNNEQFFGPGTRLTVL.

In this sample, this clone turned up a few times. V usage is TRBV7-9 and J usage is TRBJ2-7; TRBD1 aligns across 7 bases. CDR3 length: 15 amino acids. The germline V gene has CDR1 SEHNR and CDR2 FQNEAQ (reference sequence). Unmatched junction bases numbered 10, after V lost 2 bases and J lost 6 bases. In DNA, the CDR3 is TGTGCCAGCAGCTTACCTAGGGGGCTGGATGGCGAGCAGTACTTC. Amino acids: CASSLPRGLDGEQYF.

The chain joins TRBV2 to TRBJ1-5; a possible D gene is TRBD1 (5 bases). The CDR3 totals 16 residues. The germline CDR1 and CDR2 sequences are SNHLY and FYNNEI. The V and J ends lost 1 base and 1 base respectively, with 11 bases between them. The CDR3 bases are TGTGCCAGCAGTGAAGGGGGCAGAGGGAGCAATCAGCCCCAGCATTTT. Translated, it gives CASSEGGRGSNQPQHF.

The chain employs TRBV5-1 and TRBJ2-5; no reliable D call. The CDR3 totals 15 residues. The V end was cut by 0 bases, the J end by 5 bases, with 14 bases between. Germline V CDR1 and CDR2: SGHRS, YFSETQ. The CDR3 nucleotides are TGCGCCAGCAGCTTGGTTCCGATGGGTGGGGAGACCCAGTACTTC. Its translation: CASSLVPMGGETQYF.

This chain links TRBV5-6 with TRBJ2-5; 9 bases map to TRBD1. The germline gives CDR1 SGHDT, CDR2 YYEEEE. The junction had 5 bases not matched to a gene; V was cut back by 3 bases and J by 5 bases. This CDR3 comprises 14 residues. For the CDR3, the DNA is TGTGCCAGCAGCTGGGGGACAGGGTACGAGACCCAGTACTTC. This sequence encodes CASSWGTGYETQYF. The variable domain in full, with the rest retrieved from reference TRBV5-6 and TRBJ2-5, is DAGVTQSPTHLIKTRGQQVTLRCSPKSGHDTVSWYQQALGQGPQFIFQYYEEEERQRGNFPDRFSGHQFPNYSSELNVNALLLGDSALYLCASSWGTGYETQYFGPGTRLLVL.

The chain employs TRBV5-1 and TRBJ2-2; TRBD2 matches 12 bases. Germline V gene data show CDR1 as SGHRS and CDR2 as YFSETQ. Unmatched junction bases numbered 7, after V lost 4 bases and J lost 6 bases. The CDR3 runs to 16 residues. CDR3 DNA: TGCGCCAGCAGCACGTATCTAGCGGGAGGGGCCGGGGAGCTGTTTTTT. Translated: CASSTYLAGGAGELFF.